This TCR beta chain was recovered during a study of T cell responses to AZD1222 COVID-19 vaccine. Study-wide results and caveats: Spike-specific TCR breadth and depth went up after people got two AZD1222 doses. Baseline seropositivity occurred in only a handful of AZD1222 recipients.

Method: immunoSEQ multiplex PCR; TCRdb's copy keeps in-frame clones and lacks some. The sample lists about 25,000 clones; 80% to 90% were seen once. This clone has just one count. What it recognizes is unknown. The source was peripheral blood, collected 28 days after the second AZD1222 dose. The receptor was isolated from an adult who received the AZD1222 COVID-19 vaccine.

The CDR3 DNA reads as TGTGCCTGGAGTGGAGGAAACACCATATATTTT. It encodes CAWSGGNTIYF. The V and J genes are TRBV30 and TRBJ1-3; D uncertain. Trimming shortened V by 1 base and J by 4 bases, and 2 bases separated the two germline ends. The CDR3 spans 11 residues. Germline V gene data show CDR1 as GTSNPN and CDR2 as SVGIG (reference sequence).